These 20 T cell receptor beta chains share one sample of origin, sequenced in a study of spatial heterogeneity in lung cancer. One entry per CDR3 protein, called by TCRdb with MiXCR from the 5' RACE reads. Of tens of thousands of distinct CDR3 sequences detected, approximately 12% appear once; the ten largest clones hold about 41%. As for time point: sample taken at primary tumor resection. Whole RNA was taken from tumor, nontumor lung or frozen PBMC; it was then sequenced unsorted. The sequencing here drew on PBMCs, taken at surgery. Receptor source: a male donor with early-stage non-small cell lung cancer.

This clonotype was recorded a few times. The chain carries TRBV7-9 and TRBJ1-5, with TRBD1 as a possible D gene (5 bases). Trimming removed 5 bases from V and 3 bases from J, with 11 bases in between. This CDR3 spans 14 amino acids. The germline gives CDR1 SEHNR, CDR2 FQNEAQ (reference sequence). The CDR3 region has the DNA TGTGCCAGCAGCCGGATGGGACCCAATCAGCCCCAGCATTTT. Protein product: CASSRMGPNQPQHF.

This clonotype has only a few counts. The chain has TRBV5-1 and TRBJ2-2; D not certain. Germline V lookup: CDR1 SGHRS, CDR2 YFSETQ. This CDR3 comprises 13 residues. The V end was cut by 7 bases, the J end by 1 base, with 8 bases between. CDR3 region: CASQGWNTGELFF. As DNA, the CDR3 is TGCGCCAGCCAAGGCTGGAACACCGGGGAGCTGTTTTTT.

The rearrangement joins TRBV3-1 to TRBJ1-4; no clear D. Trimming took off 0 bases at V and 7 bases at J, with 12 bases between the two ends. CDR1 is LGHDT, CDR2 YNNKEL, per germline (reference sequence). The CDR3 loop spans 15 amino acids. CDR3 coding DNA: TGTGCCAGCAGCCAAGATCGCGGGTTAGGTGAAAAACTGTTTTTT. Residues: CASSQDRGLGEKLFF.

This clonotype showed up many times. This rearrangement joins TRBV28 to TRBJ1-5, with D hard to call. The CDR3 runs 13 residues. CDR1 and CDR2 from the germline V gene are MDHEN and SYDVKM. V lost 7 bases, J lost 7 bases, and 14 bases lay in between. CDR3 region: CASKEKFTQPQHF. DNA of the CDR3: TGTGCCAGCAAAGAGAAGTTCACCCAGCCCCAGCATTTT.

This clonotype was counted only a few times. The V gene is TRBV6-2 or TRBV6-3, the J gene TRBJ2-4; TRBD1 aligns across 8 bases. The CDR3 totals 15 residues. V lost 4 bases, J lost 0 bases, and 2 bases stayed unmatched. The V gene's germline CDR1 is MNHEY and CDR2 SVGEGT. The CDR3 region has the DNA TGTGCCAGCAGTTCGGACAGGGTAGCCAAAAACATTCAGTACTTC. This sequence encodes CASSSDRVAKNIQYF.

This clonotype was seen only a few times. This chain uses TRBV24-1 with TRBJ2-5; possibly TRBD2 for D (5 bases). The V gene's germline CDR1 is KGHDR and CDR2 SFDVKD. This CDR3 is built from 16 residues. V dropped 4 bases and J dropped 2 bases, with 16 bases sitting between them. The CDR3 nucleotides are TGTGCCACCAGTGACCCTCAGAAGACGGGACAAGAGACCCAGTACTTC. Amino acid sequence: CATSDPQKTGQETQYF.

The chain joins TRBV11-1 to TRBJ2-3; no clear D. The CDR3 loop spans 12 amino acids. Germline V lookup: CDR1 SGHAT, CDR2 FQDESV (reference sequence). V was clipped by 1 base and J by 4 bases, with 3 bases between them. CDR3 amino acids: CASSLGPDTQYF. The CDR3 nucleotides read TGTGCCAGCAGCTTAGGCCCAGATACGCAGTATTTT.

The chain recombines TRBV4-2 with TRBJ1-1; 7 nucleotides agree with TRBD1. The junction had 6 bases not matched to a gene; V was cut back by 8 bases and J by 0 bases. The germline V gene encodes CDR1 LGHNA and CDR2 YNFKEQ. The CDR3 consists of 14 residues. CDR3 nucleotide sequence: TGTGCCAGCTCAAAAGGGGGCCTGAACACTGAAGCTTTCTTT. This codes for CASSKGGLNTEAFF.

This clonotype was recorded a few times. The V and J genes are TRBV15 and TRBJ2-5; 8 bases fit TRBD2. Germline loops: CDR1 LNHNV, CDR2 YYDKDF (reference sequence). The CDR3 runs to 14 residues. V was clipped by 3 bases and J by 3 bases; unmatched bases: 3. The DNA for the CDR3 is TGTGCCACCAGCAGCGGGCGGGAGGAAGAGACCCAGTACTTC. This gives the protein CATSSGREEETQYF.

Only a few counts were recorded for this clonotype. This chain uses TRBV6-2 or TRBV6-3 with TRBJ2-5; a possible D gene is TRBD2 (6 bases). The CDR3 extends over 15 amino acids. Germline CDR1 MNHEY, CDR2 SVGEGT. With 2 bases removed from V and 2 bases from J, the gap between germline ends came to 12 bases. CDR3 sequence reads: CASSYIGGAQETQYF. DNA of the CDR3: TGTGCCAGCAGTTACATCGGCGGGGCACAAGAGACCCAGTACTTC.

This clonotype was seen only a few times. Mismatch with germline at one junction end may stem from a read error. This sequence joins TRBV6-1 and TRBJ2-3, with 8 bases fitting TRBD1. Germline CDR1 MNHNS, CDR2 SASEGT. There are 15 residues in the CDR3. The CDR3 region has the DNA TGTGCCAGCCGTGATCGGACAGGGAAAACAGATACGCAGTATTTT. This sequence encodes CASRDRTGKTDTQYF.

The chain is built from TRBV20-1 and TRBJ1-6, with TRBD1 matching over 9 bases. The length of the CDR3 is 14 residues. Germline CDR1 is DFQATT and CDR2 is SNEGSKA (reference sequence). V trimming: 2 bases; J trimming: 10 bases; junction bases outside the gene matches: 6. CDR3 in amino acids: CSARPGQGWSPLHF. CDR3 nucleotide sequence: TGCAGTGCTAGACCTGGACAGGGGTGGTCACCCCTCCACTTT.

The chain is built from TRBV6-5 and TRBJ1-5, with a possible D match to TRBD1 (6 bases). In germline, CDR1 is MNHEY, CDR2 SVGAGI. The CDR3 length is 19 residues. V lost 5 bases and J 3 bases, leaving 26 bases between the germline ends. Here the CDR3 DNA reads TGTGCCAGCAGTACAATCAACTCCGGGGGCCACCCGCCCAATCAGCCCCAGCATTTT. Protein product: CASSTINSGGHPPNQPQHF.

J is TRBJ2-2 and V is TRBV7-2; D might be TRBD2 (5 bases). Deletions cut 1 base from V and 3 bases from J, with 12 bases between. This CDR3 is 16 amino acids long. Germline lookup yields CDR1 SGHTA and CDR2 FQGNSA. CDR3 protein: CASSLVQRIYTGELFF. The CDR3 bases are TGTGCCAGCAGCTTAGTCCAGCGGATTTACACCGGGGAGCTGTTTTTT.

The rearrangement joins TRBV24-1 to TRBJ1-2; D is undetermined. Germline V CDR1 and CDR2: KGHDR, SFDVKD. This CDR3 has 15 residues. V was clipped by 7 bases and J by 5 bases, with 19 bases between them. This CDR3 is CATSPSDGVPYGYTF. The CDR3, as DNA: TGTGCCACCAGCCCTTCCGACGGGGTTCCGTATGGCTACACCTTC.

This clonotype was seen ten or more times. This chain uses TRBV7-2 with TRBJ2-5, with D unresolved. Trimming took off 5 bases at V and 5 bases at J, with 9 bases between the two ends. Per germline, CDR1 SGHTA and CDR2 FQGNSA. The CDR3 totals 12 residues. CDR3: CASSLVQETQYF. In DNA, the CDR3 is TGTGCCAGCAGCCTCGTGCAGGAGACCCAGTACTTC. Variable domain in full (rest from reference TRBV7-2 and TRBJ2-5): GAGVSQSPSNKVTEKGKDVELRCDPISGHTALYWYRQSLGQGLEFLIYFQGNSAPDKSGLPSDRFSAERTGGSVSTLTIQRTQQEDSAVYLCASSLVQETQYFGPGTRLLVL.

The CDR3 here is CAWSVSGNTDTQYF. The CDR3 coding sequence is TGTGCCTGGAGTGTAAGTGGGAACACAGATACGCAGTATTTT. This sequence joins TRBV30 and TRBJ2-3; no firm D call. The germline CDR1 and CDR2 sequences are GTSNPN and SVGIG (reference sequence). Trimming took 0 bases from V and 2 from J, leaving 9 bases between them. The CDR3 is made up of 14 amino acids.

V gene TRBV5-1 combines with J gene TRBJ2-6; D is ambiguous. CDR3 length: 15 residues. The germline CDR1 and CDR2 sequences are SGHRS and YFSETQ. Trimming took 5 bases from V and 0 from J, leaving 9 bases between them. CDR3 in DNA: TGCGCCAGCAGTTTTTCATTCTCTGGGGCCAACGTCCTGACTTTC. This encodes CASSFSFSGANVLTF. Looking up the rest from reference TRBV5-1 and TRBJ2-6 gives the full variable domain: KAGVTQTPRYLIKTRGQQVTLSCSPISGHRSVSWYQQTPGQGLQFLFEYFSETQRNKGNFPGRFSGRQFSNSRSEMNVSTLELGDSALYLCASSFSFSGANVLTFGAGSRLTVL.

The table lists this clonotype with a few counts. The genes are TRBV4-1 and TRBJ2-1; the match to TRBD2 covers 8 bases. Germline V lookup: CDR1 MGHRA, CDR2 YSYEKL. The junction had 14 bases not matched to a gene; V was cut back by 1 base and J by 9 bases. The CDR3 spans 17 residues. The DNA of the CDR3 is TGCGCCAGCAGCCAAGTCCCTAGCGGGCGGGGGGATAGTGAGCAGTTCTTC. Protein: CASSQVPSGRGDSEQFF.

This clonotype was found many times. The V call is TRBV12-3 or TRBV12-4, the J call TRBJ2-3; possibly TRBD1 for D (5 bases). Trimming shortened V by 2 bases and J by 4 bases, and 7 bases separated the two germline ends. The CDR3 runs to 13 residues. CDR3 nucleotide sequence: TGTGCCAGCAGTTTATTAGGGGCAGATACGCAGTATTTT. Protein product: CASSLLGADTQYF.